This T cell receptor beta chain was captured by sequencing in a study of blood T cell repertoires in COVID-19 (TCRdb year 2020). Study-level background: Samples from collaborators originated in the United States, Italy and Spain and spanned both the acute and convalescent phases of COVID-19. The material from the prospective study consisted of cDNA or gDNA derived from T cells, B-cell-depleted T cells, or PBMCs. The dataset comprised deeply sampled blood TCRbeta repertoires from subjects exposed to, actively infected with, or recovered from COVID-19. The repertoires were released in a freely available public database intended as a resource for research on the immune response to SARS-CoV-2. Samples were obtained from the ongoing ImmuneRACE study (first 160 participants) and from roughly 1,300 subjects provided by 6 global collaborators. A de-identified subject ID, COVID-19 status, age in years and sex were almost always included in the sample metadata. HLA class I and class II types, where available, came from metadata supplied by the sample provider rather than from assay-based typing.

Reading the germline V gene gives CDR1 KGHSH and CDR2 LQKENI. The V and J ends are trimmed by 3 bases and 3 bases, leaving 17 bases between them. Reading from cysteine to phenylalanine, the CDR3 counts 16 amino acids. Only the CDR3 DNA is retained, 48 bases long and in frame from the first base. In regard to this clone: The clone's antigen remains unknown. No much larger clone is present one base from it, and per-base qualities are unavailable.

The immunoSEQ Assay, a bias-controlled multiplex PCR, was used to amplify TCRbeta CDR3 regions from genomic DNA. Per the source publication's procedure: The number of nucleated cells in each sample was estimated by amplification of reference gene primers within the assay. Sequence reads were collapsed and filtered to measure the absolute abundance of every unique TCRbeta CDR3 rearrangement. For each sample, productive Simpson clonality was calculated as the square root of Simpson's diversity index across productive rearrangements. TCRdb obtained this table from immuneACCESS and retained in-frame rearrangements with V and J assigned. These tables miss some clones; where compared with another copy, unresolved V genes account for less than half of the shortfall, and the remainder is unexplained. D and trimming were read from the DNA, whereas the V and J calls and clone size are those reported in that table. Present in this sample are just over 300,000 clones, approximately 90% of which were seen just once. 4% to 5% of the sample goes to the ten largest clones.

Overall study outcomes, separate from this receptor: How much clinical and demographic metadata was included differed by source and by participant, and the metadata was provided uncurated.

Participants in the prospective study were enrolled through a virtual design, were aged about 18 to 89 years, and lived in roughly 25 United States geographic areas. Cohort assignment in the prospective study relied on participant-reported clinical history from a screening survey and a study questionnaire. Recovered participants in ImmuneRACE Cohort 3 were defined by two consecutive negative NP/OP PCR tests, clearance by a healthcare professional, or resolution of symptoms. In the prospective study, whole blood, serum and a nasopharyngeal or oropharyngeal swab were collected from each participant by mobile phlebotomists. Prospective study participants could optionally give additional blood draws and questionnaires over an approximately two-month period. Blood samples from the prospective study were shipped frozen or at room temperature prior to DNA extraction.

Recombination joined TRBV18 with TRBJ1-1; D gene: possibly TRBD1, on 5 matching bases. This clonotype was sampled from a man aged 25-45 years who had recovered from COVID-19. Sequencing was done on a sample of PBMCs or T cells enriched from blood (not recorded which). This receptor carries the CDR3 CASSPTAQGSHTEAFF. The nucleotide sequence is given as TGTGCCAGCTCACCGACGGCCCAGGGCAGTCACACTGAAGCTTTCTTT.